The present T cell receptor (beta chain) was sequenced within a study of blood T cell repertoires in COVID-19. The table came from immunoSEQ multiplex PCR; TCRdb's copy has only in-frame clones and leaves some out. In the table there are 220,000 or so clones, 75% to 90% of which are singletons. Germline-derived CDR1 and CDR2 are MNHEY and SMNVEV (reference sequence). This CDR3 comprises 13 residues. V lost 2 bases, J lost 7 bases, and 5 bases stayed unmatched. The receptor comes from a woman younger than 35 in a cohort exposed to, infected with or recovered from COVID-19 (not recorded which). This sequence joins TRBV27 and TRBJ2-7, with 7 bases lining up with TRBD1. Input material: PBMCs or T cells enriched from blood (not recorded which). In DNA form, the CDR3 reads TGTGCCAGCAGTTTAGGCCCAGGGGGAGAGCAGTACTTC. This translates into CASSLGPGGEQYF.